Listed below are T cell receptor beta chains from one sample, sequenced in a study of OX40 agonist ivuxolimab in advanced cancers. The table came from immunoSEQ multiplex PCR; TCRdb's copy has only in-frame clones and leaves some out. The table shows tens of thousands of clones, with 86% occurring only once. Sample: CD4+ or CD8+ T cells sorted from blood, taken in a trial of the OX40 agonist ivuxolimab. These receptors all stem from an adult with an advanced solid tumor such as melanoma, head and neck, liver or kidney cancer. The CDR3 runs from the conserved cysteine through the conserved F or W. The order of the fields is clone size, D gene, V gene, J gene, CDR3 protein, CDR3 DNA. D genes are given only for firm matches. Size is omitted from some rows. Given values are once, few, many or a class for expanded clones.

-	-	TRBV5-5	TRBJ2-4	CASSLSQGDIQYF	TGTGCCAGCAGCTTGTCGCAGGGAGACATTCAGTACTTC
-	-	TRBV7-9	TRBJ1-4	CASRGLSLQTNEKLFF	TGTGCCAGCAGGGGTTTATCCCTTCAAACTAATGAAAAACTGTTTTTT
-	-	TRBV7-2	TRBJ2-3	CASSWREGTDTQYF	TGTGCCAGCAGCTGGAGGGAGGGCACAGATACGCAGTATTTT
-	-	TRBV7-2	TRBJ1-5	CASSTRYNQPQHF	TGTGCCAGCAGCACCCGTTACAATCAGCCCCAGCATTTT
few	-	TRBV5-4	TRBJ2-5	CASSLYSMAQETQYF	TGTGCCAGCAGCTTGTATTCAATGGCCCAAGAGACCCAGTACTTC
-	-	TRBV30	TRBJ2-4	CAWSPSGVGDIQYF	TGTGCCTGGAGTCCCTCCGGGGTAGGGGACATTCAGTACTTC
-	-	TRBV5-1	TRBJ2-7	CASSLTGYLNEQYF	TGCGCCAGCAGCTTGACAGGGTATTTGAACGAGCAGTACTTC
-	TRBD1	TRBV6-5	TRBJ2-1	CASRGTGGYNEQFF	TGTGCCAGCAGGGGGACAGGGGGTTACAATGAGCAGTTCTTC
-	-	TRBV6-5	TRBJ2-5	CASSYFGAQGQETQYF	TGTGCCAGCAGTTACTTTGGGGCGCAAGGTCAGGAGACCCAGTACTTC
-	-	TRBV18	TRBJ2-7	CASSLGQISYEQYF	TGTGCCAGCTCCCTCGGACAGATCTCCTACGAGCAGTACTTC
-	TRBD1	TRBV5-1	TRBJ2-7	CASSLRPGQGSQYTYEQYF	TGCGCCAGCAGCTTGCGCCCGGGACAGGGGTCCCAATACACCTACGAGCAGTACTTC
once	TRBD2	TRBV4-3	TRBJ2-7	CASSQARSGGSSYEQYF	TGCGCCAGCAGCCAAGCAAGGAGCGGGGGAAGCTCCTACGAGCAGTACTTC
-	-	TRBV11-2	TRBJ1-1	CASSLAGRGAFF	TGTGCCAGCAGCTTAGCGGGTAGAGGAGCTTTCTTT
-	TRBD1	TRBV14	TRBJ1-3	CASSQAPGQGLHTIYF	TGTGCCAGCAGCCAAGCCCCGGGACAGGGGCTGCACACCATATATTTT
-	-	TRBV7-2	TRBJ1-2	CASSRTDYGYTF	TGTGCCAGCAGCCGGACAGATTATGGCTACACCTTC
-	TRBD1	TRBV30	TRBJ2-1	CAWSSQGAHEQFF	TGTGCCTGGAGTTCCCAGGGGGCCCATGAGCAGTTCTTC
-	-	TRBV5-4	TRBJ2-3	CASSVMLGQGTDTQYF	TGTGCCAGCAGCGTCATGTTGGGACAAGGCACAGATACGCAGTATTTT
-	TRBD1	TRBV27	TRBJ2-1	CASSLSVRGQPRYNEQFF	TGTGCCAGCAGTTTATCAGTCAGGGGGCAACCTAGATACAATGAGCAGTTCTTC
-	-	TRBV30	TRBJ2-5	CAWSVDRLETQYF	TGTGCCTGGAGTGTCGACAGACTAGAGACCCAGTACTTC
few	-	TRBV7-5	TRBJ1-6	CVRSLWTKNSPLHF	TGTGTCAGAAGCCTATGGACGAAGAATTCACCCCTCCACTTT
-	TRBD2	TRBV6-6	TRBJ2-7	CASSSGTSGRDEQYF	TGTGCCAGCAGTTCTGGGACTAGCGGGAGAGACGAGCAGTACTTC
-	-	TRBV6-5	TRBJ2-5	CASSRPSLGQETQYF	TGTGCCAGCAGCCGACCGTCCTTGGGGCAAGAGACCCAGTACTTC
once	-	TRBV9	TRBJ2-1	CASSVGGAEQFF	TGTGCCAGCAGCGTTGGGGGGGCTGAGCAGTTCTTC
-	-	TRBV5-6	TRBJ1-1	CASSLETEAFF	TGTGCCAGCAGCTTGGAAACTGAAGCTTTCTTT
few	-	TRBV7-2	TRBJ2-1	CASSLAGRYNEQFF	TGTGCCAGCAGCTTAGCGGGACGATACAATGAGCAGTTCTTC
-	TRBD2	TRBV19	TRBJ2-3	CASRRTSGGSDTQYF	TGTGCCAGTAGGAGGACTAGCGGGGGCTCAGATACGCAGTATTTT
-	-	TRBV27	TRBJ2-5	CASSPGPQETQYF	TGTGCCAGCAGCCCAGGCCCTCAAGAGACCCAGTACTTC
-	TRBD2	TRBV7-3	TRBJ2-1	CASSSTSDNEQFF	TGTGCCAGCAGCTCCACTAGCGACAATGAGCAGTTCTTC
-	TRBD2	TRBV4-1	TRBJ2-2	CASSSGGGLTGELLF	TGCGCCAGCAGTTCTGGCGGGGGACTCACCGGGGAGCTGCTTTTT
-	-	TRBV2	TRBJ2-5	CASNVGRETQYF	TGTGCCAGCAACGTAGGGCGGGAGACCCAGTACTTC
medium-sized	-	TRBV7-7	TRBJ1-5	CASSLGTDQPQHF	TGTGCCAGCAGCTTAGGGACGGATCAGCCCCAGCATTTT
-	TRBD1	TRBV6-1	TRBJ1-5	CASRRQGGSQPQHF	TGTGCCAGCAGAAGACAGGGGGGGAGTCAGCCCCAGCATTTT
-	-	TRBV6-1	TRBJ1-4	CASNLDGATNEKLFF	TGTGCCAGCAACCTTGACGGAGCAACTAATGAAAAACTGTTTTTT
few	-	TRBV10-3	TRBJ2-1	CAISERGAGPSYNEQFF	TGTGCCATCAGTGAGAGGGGGGCTGGTCCCTCCTACAATGAGCAGTTCTTC
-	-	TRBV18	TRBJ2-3	CASSPRGGGTPDTQYF	TGTGCCAGCTCACCAAGAGGAGGGGGGACCCCAGATACGCAGTATTTT
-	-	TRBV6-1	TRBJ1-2	CASRGASGTYGYTF	TGTGCCAGCAGGGGGGCGTCGGGCACCTATGGCTACACCTTC
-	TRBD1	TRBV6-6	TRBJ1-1	CASRGQVNTEAFF	TGTGCCAGCAGGGGACAGGTCAACACTGAAGCTTTCTTT
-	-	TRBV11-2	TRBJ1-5	CASSPRPGNQPQHF	TGTGCCAGCAGCCCCCGACCGGGCAATCAGCCCCAGCATTTT
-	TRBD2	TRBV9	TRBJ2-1	CASSVVDSGGLAGGIHNEQFF	TGTGCCAGCAGCGTAGTAGATTCGGGGGGGCTAGCGGGAGGTATCCACAATGAGCAGTTCTTC
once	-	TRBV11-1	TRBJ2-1	CASSPTGSEEFF	TGTGCCAGCAGCCCTACAGGGAGTGAGGAGTTCTTC